This T cell receptor beta chain was sequenced for a study of T cells in Graves' hyperthyroidism and ophthalmopathy. CDR1 and CDR2 from the germline V gene are LGHNA and YSLEER. The CDR3 totals 17 residues. The V end was cut by 0 bases, the J end by 4 bases, with 15 bases between. Extraction of PBMCs used roughly 9.3 ml of fresh peripheral blood. Using RNA transcripts as the source, TCR beta CDR3 regions were amplified. In the first-round RT-PCR of the TCR CDR3, the HTBI primer set was used. Using its own MiXCR run on the multiplex PCR reads, TCRdb lists one record per CDR3 protein. The sample lists roughly 660,000 distinct CDR3 sequences; 17% were seen once.

Sample: blood. The chain is built from TRBV4-3 and TRBJ2-2, with a weak D call TRBD2 (7 bases). This receptor was obtained from a man aged 45 to 65 with Graves' hyperthyroidism. The CDR3 is CASSQDPTGGGTGELFF. The DNA of the CDR3 is TGCGCCAGCAGCCAAGACCCTACGGGGGGCGGCACCGGGGAGCTGTTTTTT.